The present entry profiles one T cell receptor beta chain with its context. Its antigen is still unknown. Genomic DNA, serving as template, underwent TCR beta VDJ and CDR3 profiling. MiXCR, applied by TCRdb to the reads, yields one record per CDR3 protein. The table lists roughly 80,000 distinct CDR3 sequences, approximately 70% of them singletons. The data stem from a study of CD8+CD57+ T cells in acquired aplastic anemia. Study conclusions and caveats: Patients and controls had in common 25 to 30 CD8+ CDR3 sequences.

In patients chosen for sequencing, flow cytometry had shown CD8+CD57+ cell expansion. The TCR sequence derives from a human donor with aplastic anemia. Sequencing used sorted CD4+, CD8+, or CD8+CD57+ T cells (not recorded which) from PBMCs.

Here the CDR3 reads CSIRVAGGYNEQFF. The CDR3 region has the DNA TGCAGCATTAGGGTAGCGGGGGGATACAATGAGCAGTTCTTC. J is TRBJ2-1 and V is TRBV29-1; 10 nucleotides agree with TRBD2. This CDR3 region has 14 residues. The germline V gene encodes CDR1 SQVTM and CDR2 ANQGSEA. The J segment lost 4 bases and the V segment lost 8 bases, leaving 8 bases of the junction unmatched.